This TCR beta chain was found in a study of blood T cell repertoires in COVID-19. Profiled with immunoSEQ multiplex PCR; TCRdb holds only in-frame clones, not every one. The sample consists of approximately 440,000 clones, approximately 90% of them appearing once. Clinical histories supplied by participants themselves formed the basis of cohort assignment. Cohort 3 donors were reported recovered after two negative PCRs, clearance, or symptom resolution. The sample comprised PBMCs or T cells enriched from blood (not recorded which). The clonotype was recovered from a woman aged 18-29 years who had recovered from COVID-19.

In DNA form, the CDR3 reads TGTGCCAGCAGCCGACAGGTAGGGGCCTACGAGCAGTACTTC. Its translation is CASSRQVGAYEQYF. The V call is TRBV6-5, the J call TRBJ2-7; D might be TRBD1 (6 bases). V gave up 6 bases and J gave up 2 bases, with 14 bases separating them. The germline gives CDR1 MNHEY, CDR2 SVGAGI. The CDR3 has 14 amino acids.